This TCR beta chain emerged from a study of neurological immune-mediated disorders. Looked up from germline, CDR1 is DFQATT and CDR2 is SNEGSKA (reference sequence). CDR3 length equals 13 residues. The V end lost 0 bases, the J end lost 5 bases, and 10 bases lay between the germline ends. As for the cDNA, it was generated by 5'RACE with 10-nucleotide random UMIs. TCRdb analysed the 5' RACE reads with MiXCR anew, one entry per CDR3 protein. The sample consists of around 130,000 distinct CDR3 sequences, more than 2.5% of them appearing once. This clonotype was recorded many times. This rearrangement joins TRBV20-1 to TRBJ2-5; unclear D gene. The origin of this receptor is a woman in her twenties or thirties with multiple sclerosis. Sequenced sample: PBMCs. DNA for the CDR3: TGCAGTGCTAGAGACCTACGGTATGAGACCCAGTACTTC. Translation gives CSARDLRYETQYF.